Sequencing of this T cell receptor beta chain was carried out in a study of OX40 agonist ivuxolimab in advanced cancers. The overall study: The dose-escalation cohort was just under 85% male, with a mean age of around 60 years, ranging about 20 to 85.

Findings and caveats of the study: There were, on average, more expanded clones in CD8+ T cells than in CD4+. Some nonresponders additionally presented with little normalized T-cell clonal expansion. With doses of 0.1-3.0 mg/kg, partial responders showed among the lowest clonal expansion.

Notes on this clone: What it binds is not known.

CDR1 and CDR2 from the germline V gene are SEHNR and FQNEAQ (reference sequence). The CDR3 totals 16 residues. Trimming took 3 bases from V and 2 from J, leaving 13 bases between them. Measured with immunoSEQ multiplex PCR; TCRdb has only the in-frame clones, and not every one. Found here are roughly 100,000 clones, approximately 90% of them singletons; the top ten hold roughly 0.77%. The source material was CD4+ or CD8+ T cells sorted from blood, sampled in a trial of the OX40 agonist ivuxolimab. This rearrangement joins TRBV7-9 to TRBJ1-4; perhaps TRBD1 as D (5 bases). This clonotype was sampled from an adult with an advanced solid tumor such as melanoma, head and neck, liver or kidney cancer. CDR3 in amino acids: CASSFEGAGTNEKLFF. The CDR3 DNA sequence: TGTGCCAGCAGCTTTGAAGGGGCAGGGACTAATGAAAAACTGTTTTTT.